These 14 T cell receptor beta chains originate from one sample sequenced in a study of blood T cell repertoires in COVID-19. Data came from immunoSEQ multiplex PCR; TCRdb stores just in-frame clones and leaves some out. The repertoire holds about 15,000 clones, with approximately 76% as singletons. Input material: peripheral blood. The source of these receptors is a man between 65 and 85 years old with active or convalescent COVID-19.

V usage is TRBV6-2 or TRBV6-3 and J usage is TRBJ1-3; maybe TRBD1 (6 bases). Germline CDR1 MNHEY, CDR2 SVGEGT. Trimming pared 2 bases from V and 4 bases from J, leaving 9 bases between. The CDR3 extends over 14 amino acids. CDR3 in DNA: TGTGCCAGCAGTTACGGGGGGGCCGGAAACACCATATATTTT. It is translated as CASSYGGAGNTIYF.

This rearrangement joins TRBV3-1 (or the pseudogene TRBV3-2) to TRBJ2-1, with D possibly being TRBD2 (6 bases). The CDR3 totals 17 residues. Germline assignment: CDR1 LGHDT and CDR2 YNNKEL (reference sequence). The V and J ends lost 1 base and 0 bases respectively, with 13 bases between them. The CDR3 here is CASSQVVRGSSYNEQFF. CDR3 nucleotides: TGTGCCAGCAGCCAAGTAGTCCGGGGGAGCTCCTACAATGAGCAGTTCTTC.

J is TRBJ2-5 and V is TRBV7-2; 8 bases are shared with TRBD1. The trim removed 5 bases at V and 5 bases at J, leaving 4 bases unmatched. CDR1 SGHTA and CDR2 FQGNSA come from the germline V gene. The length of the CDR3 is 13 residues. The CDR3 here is CASSKYRGETQYF. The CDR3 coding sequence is TGTGCCAGCAGCAAATACAGGGGGGAGACCCAGTACTTC.

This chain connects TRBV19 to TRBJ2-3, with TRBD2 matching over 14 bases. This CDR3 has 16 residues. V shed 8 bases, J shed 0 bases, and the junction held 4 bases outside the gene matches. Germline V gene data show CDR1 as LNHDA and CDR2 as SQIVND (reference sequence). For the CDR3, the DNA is TGTGCCAGTCGGACTAGCGGGGGGCCTAGCACAGATACGCAGTATTTT. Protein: CASRTSGGPSTDTQYF.

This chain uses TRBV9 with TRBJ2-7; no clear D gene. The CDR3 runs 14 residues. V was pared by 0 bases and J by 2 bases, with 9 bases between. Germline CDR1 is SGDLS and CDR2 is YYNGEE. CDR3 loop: CASSVAPTPYEQYF. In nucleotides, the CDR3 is TGTGCCAGCAGCGTAGCCCCGACACCCTACGAGCAGTACTTC.

The CDR3 sequence is CASSLTRGTEAFF. The CDR3, as DNA: TGTGCCAGTAGTCTAACTCGAGGGACTGAAGCTTTCTTT. The chain links TRBV19 to TRBJ1-1; D call uncertain. The CDR3 has 13 residues. Per germline, CDR1 LNHDA and CDR2 SQIVND (reference sequence). Trimming stripped 5 bases from V and 5 bases from J, with 12 bases between.

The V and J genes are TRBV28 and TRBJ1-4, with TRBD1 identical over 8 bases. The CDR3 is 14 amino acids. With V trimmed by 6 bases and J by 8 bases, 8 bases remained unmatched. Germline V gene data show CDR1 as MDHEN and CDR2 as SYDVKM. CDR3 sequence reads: CASRPTGEGEKLFF. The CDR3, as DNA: TGTGCCAGCAGGCCGACAGGGGAAGGCGAAAAACTGTTTTTT.

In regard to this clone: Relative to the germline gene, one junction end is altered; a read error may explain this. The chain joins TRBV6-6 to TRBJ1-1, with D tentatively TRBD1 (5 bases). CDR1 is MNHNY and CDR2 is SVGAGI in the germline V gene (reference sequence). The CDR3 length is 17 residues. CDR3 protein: CARSPGTGWGGNTEAFF. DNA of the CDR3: TGTGCCCGCAGTCCCGGGACTGGGTGGGGGGGGAACACTGAAGCTTTCTTT.

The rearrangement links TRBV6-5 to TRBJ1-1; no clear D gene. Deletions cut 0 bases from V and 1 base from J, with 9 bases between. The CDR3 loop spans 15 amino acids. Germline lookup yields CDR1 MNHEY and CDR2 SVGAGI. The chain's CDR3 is CASSYSTRQNTEAFF. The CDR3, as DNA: TGTGCCAGCAGTTACTCGACCAGGCAGAACACTGAAGCTTTCTTT.

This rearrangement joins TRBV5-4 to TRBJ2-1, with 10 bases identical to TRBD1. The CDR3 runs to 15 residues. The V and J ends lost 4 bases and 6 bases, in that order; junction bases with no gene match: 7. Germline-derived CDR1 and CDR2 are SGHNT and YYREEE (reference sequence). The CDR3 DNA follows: TGTGCCAGCAGCCCAACCGGGACAGGGGTCAATGAGCAGTTCTTC. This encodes CASSPTGTGVNEQFF.

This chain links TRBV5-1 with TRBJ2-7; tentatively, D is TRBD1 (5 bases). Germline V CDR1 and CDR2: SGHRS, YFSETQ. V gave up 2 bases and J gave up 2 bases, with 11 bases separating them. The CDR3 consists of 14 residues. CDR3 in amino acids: CASSLARVPYEQYF. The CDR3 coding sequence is TGCGCCAGCAGCTTAGCCAGGGTTCCCTACGAGCAGTACTTC.

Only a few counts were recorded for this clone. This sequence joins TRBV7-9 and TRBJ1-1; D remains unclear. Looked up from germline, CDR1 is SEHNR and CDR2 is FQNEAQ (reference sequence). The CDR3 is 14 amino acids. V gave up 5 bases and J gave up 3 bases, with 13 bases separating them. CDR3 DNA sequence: TGTGCCAGCAGCCCCTCCGGCGGTTACACTGAAGCTTTCTTT. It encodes CASSPSGGYTEAFF.

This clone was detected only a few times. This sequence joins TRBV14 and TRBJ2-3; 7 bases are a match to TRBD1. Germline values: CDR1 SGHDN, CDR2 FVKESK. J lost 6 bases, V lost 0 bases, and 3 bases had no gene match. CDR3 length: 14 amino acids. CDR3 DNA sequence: TGTGCCAGCAGCCAAGACAGGGGGATGGATACGCAGTATTTT. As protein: CASSQDRGMDTQYF.

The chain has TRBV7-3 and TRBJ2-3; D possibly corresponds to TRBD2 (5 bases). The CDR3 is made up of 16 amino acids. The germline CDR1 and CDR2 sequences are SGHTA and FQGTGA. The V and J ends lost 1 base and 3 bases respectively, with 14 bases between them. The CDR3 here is CASSLSRDPGTDTQYF. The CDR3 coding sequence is TGTGCCAGCAGCTTAAGCCGGGATCCCGGGACAGATACGCAGTATTTT.